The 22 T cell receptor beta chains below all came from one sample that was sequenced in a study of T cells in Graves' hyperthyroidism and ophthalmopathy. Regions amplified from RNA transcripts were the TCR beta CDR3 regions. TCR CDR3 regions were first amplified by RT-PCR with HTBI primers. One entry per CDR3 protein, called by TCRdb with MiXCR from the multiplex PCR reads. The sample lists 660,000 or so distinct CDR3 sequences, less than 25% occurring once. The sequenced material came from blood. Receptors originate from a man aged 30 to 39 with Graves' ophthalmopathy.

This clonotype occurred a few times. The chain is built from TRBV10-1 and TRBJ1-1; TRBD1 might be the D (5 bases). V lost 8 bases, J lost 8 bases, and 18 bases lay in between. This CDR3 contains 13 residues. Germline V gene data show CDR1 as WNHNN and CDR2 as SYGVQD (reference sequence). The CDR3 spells CASQRNYGTEAFF. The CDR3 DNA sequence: TGCGCCAGCCAACGAAATTACGGGACGGAAGCTTTCTTT.

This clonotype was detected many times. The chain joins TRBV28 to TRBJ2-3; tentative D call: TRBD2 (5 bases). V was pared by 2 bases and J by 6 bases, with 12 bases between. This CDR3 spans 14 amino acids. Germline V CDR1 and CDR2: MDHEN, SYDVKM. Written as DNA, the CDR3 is TGTGCCAGCAGTTTAACGACTGGAGGCGATACGCAGTATTTT. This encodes CASSLTTGGDTQYF.

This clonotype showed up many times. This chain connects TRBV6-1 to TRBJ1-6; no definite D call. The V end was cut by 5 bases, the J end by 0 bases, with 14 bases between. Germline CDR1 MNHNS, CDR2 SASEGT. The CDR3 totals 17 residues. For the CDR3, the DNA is TGTGCCAGCAGTACGGACCCCCGGAGCTCCTATAATTCACCCCTCCACTTT. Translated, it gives CASSTDPRSSYNSPLHF.

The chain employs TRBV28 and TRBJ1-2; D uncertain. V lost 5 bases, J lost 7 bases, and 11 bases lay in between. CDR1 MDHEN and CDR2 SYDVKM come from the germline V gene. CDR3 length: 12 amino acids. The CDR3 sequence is CASSPSSGGYTF. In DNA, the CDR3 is TGTGCCAGCAGTCCCAGTAGTGGTGGCTACACCTTC.

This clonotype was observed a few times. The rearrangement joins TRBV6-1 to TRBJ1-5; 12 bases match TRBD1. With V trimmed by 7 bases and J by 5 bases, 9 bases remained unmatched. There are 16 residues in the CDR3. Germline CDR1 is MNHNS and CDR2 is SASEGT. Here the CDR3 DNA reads TGTGCCAGCATAACGGGACAGGGGGCGATTGATCAGCCCCAGCATTTT. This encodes CASITGQGAIDQPQHF.

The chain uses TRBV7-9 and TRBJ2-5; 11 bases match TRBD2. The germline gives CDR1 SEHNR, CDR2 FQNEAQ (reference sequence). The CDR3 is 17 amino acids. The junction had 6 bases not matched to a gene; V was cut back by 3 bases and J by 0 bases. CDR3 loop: CASSFFRTSGYQETQYF. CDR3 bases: TGTGCCAGCAGCTTCTTTCGGACTAGCGGGTACCAAGAGACCCAGTACTTC.

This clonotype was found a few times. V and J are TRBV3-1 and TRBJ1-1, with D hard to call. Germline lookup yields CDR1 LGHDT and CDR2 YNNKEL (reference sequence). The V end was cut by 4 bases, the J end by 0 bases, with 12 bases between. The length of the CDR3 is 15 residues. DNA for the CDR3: TGTGCCAGCAGCCGAGGGAACCTGATGAACACTGAAGCTTTCTTT. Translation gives CASSRGNLMNTEAFF.

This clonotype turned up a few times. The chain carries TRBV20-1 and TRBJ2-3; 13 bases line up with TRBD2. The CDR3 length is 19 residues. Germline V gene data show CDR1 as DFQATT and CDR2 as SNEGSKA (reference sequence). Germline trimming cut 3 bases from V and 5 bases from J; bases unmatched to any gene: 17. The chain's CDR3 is CSASLPGTSGISLRDTQYF. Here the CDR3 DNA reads TGCAGTGCTAGTTTACCAGGGACTAGCGGGATTAGTCTTCGAGATACGCAGTATTTT.

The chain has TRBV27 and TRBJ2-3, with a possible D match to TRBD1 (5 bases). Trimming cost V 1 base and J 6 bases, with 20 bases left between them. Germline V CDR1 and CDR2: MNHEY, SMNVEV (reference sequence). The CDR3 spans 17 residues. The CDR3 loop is CASSLYAARAPGDTQYF. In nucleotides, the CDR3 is TGTGCCAGCAGTTTATATGCCGCCCGGGCCCCAGGGGATACGCAGTATTTT.

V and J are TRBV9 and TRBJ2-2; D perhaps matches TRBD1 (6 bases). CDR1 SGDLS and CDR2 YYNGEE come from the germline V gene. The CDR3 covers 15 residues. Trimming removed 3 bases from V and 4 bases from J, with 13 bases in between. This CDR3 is CASSGRQEITGELFF. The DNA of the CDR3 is TGTGCCAGCAGCGGGAGACAGGAAATCACCGGGGAGCTGTTTTTT.

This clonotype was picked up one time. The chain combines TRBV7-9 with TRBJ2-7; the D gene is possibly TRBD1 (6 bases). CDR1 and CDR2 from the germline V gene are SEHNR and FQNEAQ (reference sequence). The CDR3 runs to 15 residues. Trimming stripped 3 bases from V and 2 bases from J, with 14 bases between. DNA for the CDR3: TGTGCCAGCAGCTTGACAGGTGACGGACCCTACGAGCAGTACTTC. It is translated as CASSLTGDGPYEQYF.

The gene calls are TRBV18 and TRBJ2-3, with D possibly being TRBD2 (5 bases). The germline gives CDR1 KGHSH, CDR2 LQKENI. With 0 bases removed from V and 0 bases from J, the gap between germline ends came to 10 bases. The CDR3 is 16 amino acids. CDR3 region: CASSPPSSVSTDTQYF. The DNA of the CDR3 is TGTGCCAGCTCACCACCGAGTAGCGTAAGCACAGATACGCAGTATTTT.

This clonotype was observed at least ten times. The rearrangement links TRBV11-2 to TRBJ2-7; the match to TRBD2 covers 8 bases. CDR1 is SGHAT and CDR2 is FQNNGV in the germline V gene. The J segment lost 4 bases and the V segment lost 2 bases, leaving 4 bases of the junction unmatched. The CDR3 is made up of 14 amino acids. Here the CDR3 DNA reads TGTGCCAGCAGCTTACTCGCGGGAGGTTACGAGCAGTACTTC. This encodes CASSLLAGGYEQYF.

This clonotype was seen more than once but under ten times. The CDR3 DNA is TGTGCCAGCAGTGAAGCGACAGGGTATGGCTACACCTTC. Translating gives CASSEATGYGYTF. The chain links TRBV6-1 to TRBJ1-2; TRBD1 matches 7 bases. CDR3 size: 13 residues. The J segment lost 5 bases and the V segment lost 0 bases, leaving 0 bases of the junction unmatched. CDR1 and CDR2 from the germline V gene are MNHNS and SASEGT.

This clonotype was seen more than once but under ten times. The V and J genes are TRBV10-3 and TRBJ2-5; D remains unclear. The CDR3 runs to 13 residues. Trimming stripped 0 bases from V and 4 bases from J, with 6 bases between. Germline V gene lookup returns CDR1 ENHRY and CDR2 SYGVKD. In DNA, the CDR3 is TGTGCCATCAGTGAGTCGTGGGTAGAGACCCAGTACTTC. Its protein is CAISESWVETQYF.

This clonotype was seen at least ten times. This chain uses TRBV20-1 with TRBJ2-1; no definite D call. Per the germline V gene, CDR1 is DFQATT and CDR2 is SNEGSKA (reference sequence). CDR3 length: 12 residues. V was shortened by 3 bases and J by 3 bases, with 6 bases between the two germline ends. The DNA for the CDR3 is TGCAGTGCTAGTCTGGGCTACAATGAGCAGTTCTTC. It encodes CSASLGYNEQFF.

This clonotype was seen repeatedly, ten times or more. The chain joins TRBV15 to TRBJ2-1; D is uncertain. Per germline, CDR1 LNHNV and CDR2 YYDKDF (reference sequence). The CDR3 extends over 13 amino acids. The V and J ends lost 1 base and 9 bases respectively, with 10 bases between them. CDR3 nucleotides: TGTGCCACCAGCAGAGCCCGCGAGAGTGAGCAGTTCTTC. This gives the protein CATSRARESEQFF.

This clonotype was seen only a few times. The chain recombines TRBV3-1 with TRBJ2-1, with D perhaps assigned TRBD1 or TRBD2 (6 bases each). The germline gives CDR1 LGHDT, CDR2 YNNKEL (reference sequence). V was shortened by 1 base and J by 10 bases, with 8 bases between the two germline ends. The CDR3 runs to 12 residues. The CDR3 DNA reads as TGTGCCAGCAGCCAAGGGGGGGCAGAGCAGTTCTTC. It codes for CASSQGGAEQFF.

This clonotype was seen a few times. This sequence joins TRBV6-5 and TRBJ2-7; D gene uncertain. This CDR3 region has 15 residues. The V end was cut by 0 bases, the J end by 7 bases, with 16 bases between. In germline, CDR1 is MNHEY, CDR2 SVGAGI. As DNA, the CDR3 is TGTGCCAGCAGTTACTCCGGCTCGGGTGCCGCAGAGCAGTACTTC. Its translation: CASSYSGSGAAEQYF.

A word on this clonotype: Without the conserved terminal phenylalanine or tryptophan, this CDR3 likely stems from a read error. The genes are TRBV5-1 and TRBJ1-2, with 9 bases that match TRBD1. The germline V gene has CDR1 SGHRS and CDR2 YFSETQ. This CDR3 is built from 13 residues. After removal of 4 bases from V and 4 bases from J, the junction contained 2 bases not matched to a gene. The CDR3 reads CASSTGQGYGYTL. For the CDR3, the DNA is TGCGCCAGCAGCACGGGACAGGGCTATGGCTACACCCTC.

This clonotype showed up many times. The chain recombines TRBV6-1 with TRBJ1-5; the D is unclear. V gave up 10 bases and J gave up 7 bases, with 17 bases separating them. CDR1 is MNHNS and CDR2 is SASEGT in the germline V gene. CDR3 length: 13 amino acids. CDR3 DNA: TGTGCCAAAAAGCTTCCAAAAGGGCAGCCCCAGCATTTT. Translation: CAKKLPKGQPQHF.

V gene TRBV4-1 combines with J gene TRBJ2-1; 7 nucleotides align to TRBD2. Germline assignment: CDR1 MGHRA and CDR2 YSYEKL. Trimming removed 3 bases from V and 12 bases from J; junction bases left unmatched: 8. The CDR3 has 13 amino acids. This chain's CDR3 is CASSQGGRPGQFF. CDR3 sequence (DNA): TGCGCCAGCAGCCAGGGAGGGAGGCCGGGGCAGTTCTTC.